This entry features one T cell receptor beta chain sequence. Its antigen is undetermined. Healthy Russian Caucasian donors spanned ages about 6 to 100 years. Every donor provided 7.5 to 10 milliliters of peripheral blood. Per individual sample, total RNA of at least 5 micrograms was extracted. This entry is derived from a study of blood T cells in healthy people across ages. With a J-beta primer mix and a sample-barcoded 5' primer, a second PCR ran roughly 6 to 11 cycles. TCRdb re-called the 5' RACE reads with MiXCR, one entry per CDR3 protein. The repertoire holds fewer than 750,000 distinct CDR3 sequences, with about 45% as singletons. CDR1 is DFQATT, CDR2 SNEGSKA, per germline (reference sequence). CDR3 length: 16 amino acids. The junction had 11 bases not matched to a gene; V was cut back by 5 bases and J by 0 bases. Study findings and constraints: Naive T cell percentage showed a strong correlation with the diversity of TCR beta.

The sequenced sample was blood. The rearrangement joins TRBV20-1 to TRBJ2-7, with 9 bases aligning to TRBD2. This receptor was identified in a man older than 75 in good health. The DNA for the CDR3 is TGCAGTGCTGCGGAGGGGGCTAGCGGGAACTCCTACGAGCAGTACTTC. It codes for CSAAEGASGNSYEQYF.